This TCR beta chain was identified in a study of T-cell memory formation after mild COVID-19. Overall study context: The study found TCR clusters largely donor specific.

General study points: Clones that contracted clustered mainly in CM and EM if CD4+ and in EMRA if CD8+. Day 15 to 85 contractors were CD4/CD8 balanced; later expanders leaned CD4+.

Comment on this clonotype: Its target is unknown.

This CDR3 contains 16 residues. CDR1 KGHDR and CDR2 SFDVKD come from the germline V gene. J gave up 6 bases and V 4 bases, and 8 bases lay outside the gene matches. Sample barcodes and UMIs were carried by the TCR alpha and TCR beta cDNA libraries that 5'RACE generated with constant-segment primers. MiXCR, applied by TCRdb to the 5' RACE reads, yields one record per CDR3 protein. The table records about 360,000 distinct CDR3 sequences, over 13% of them present only once. The chain has TRBV24-1 and TRBJ2-3; 11 bases align to TRBD2. Material: PBMCs or a T cell subset sorted from them (not recorded which). This receptor was taken from a young man who had mild COVID-19 (a few samples of this study predate the infection). Cell type and time point are not known. The CDR3 nucleotides read TGTGCCACCAGTGAGGACGTAGCGGGGGGGCGGGATACGCAGTATTTT. This codes for CATSEDVAGGRDTQYF.